The entry below gives a single TCR beta chain sequence along with its context. The entry originates in a study of blood T cell repertoires in COVID-19. Clones were sequenced by immunoSEQ multiplex PCR, and TCRdb holds only the in-frame ones, with some missing. The table has approximately 240,000 clones, 90% to 95% seen once. The sequence came from a young woman who had recovered from COVID-19. The sample consisted of PBMCs or T cells enriched from blood (not recorded which).

Here the CDR3 DNA reads TGCAGTGCTGCGACCTACGAGCAGTACTTC. This gives the protein CSAATYEQYF. The V call is TRBV20-1, the J call TRBJ2-7, with D uncertain. This CDR3 has 10 amino acids. V was pared by 5 bases and J by 2 bases, with 4 bases between. The germline CDR1 and CDR2 sequences are DFQATT and SNEGSKA (reference sequence).